This TCR beta chain was recovered during a study of blood T cell repertoires in COVID-19. Germline V gene sequence: CDR1 SGHRS, CDR2 YFSETQ. The CDR3 is 12 residues long. The V end lost 4 bases, the J end lost 2 bases, and 5 bases lay between the germline ends. Per the original methods: Quantification of nucleated cells was approximated via reference gene primer amplification. TCRdb's table, derived via immunoSEQ multiplex PCR, lists solely in-frame clones and lacks some. The V and J calls and clone size were taken over from that table, and D and trimming were inferred from the DNA. There are around 200,000 clones in the sample; more than 70% occur only once, and 2.8% lies in the top ten.

The receptor was isolated from a woman of 80 years or more with active or convalescent COVID-19. The material sequenced was peripheral blood. The chain combines TRBV5-1 with TRBJ2-3; D is unclear. CDR3: CASSLLTDTQYF. The CDR3 nucleotides read TGCGCCAGCAGCCTACTCACAGATACGCAGTATTTT.